Below, 9 T cell receptor beta chains from the same sample are listed, as sequenced in a study of shared clonotypes between healthy human individuals (dated by TCRdb to 2018 to 2021). CD8 naive samples consisted of CD45RO-negative cells that were positively selected for CCR7, yielding a CD45RA+CCR7+ population without TemRA cells. To prepare the library, the immunoSEQ multiplex PCR assay was applied. TCRdb mirrors the immuneACCESS table, restricted to in-frame sequences. Some clones are absent from its copies; in checked studies, under half trace to an unresolved V gene, and the reason for the others is unknown. The sample profile shows more than 2 million clones; roughly 95% of them were found once. The ten largest make up 0.9% to 1.4% of the sample. Sample: naive CD8+ T cells sorted from blood. The label giving this sample's cell subset or site can be read as: CD45RA+CCR7+. These receptors were taken from a man younger than 35 in good health.

The chain couples TRBV10-1 to TRBJ2-1; 9 bases are a match to TRBD2. This CDR3 region has 17 residues. Trimming cost V 3 bases and J 0 bases; bases outside gene matches: 6. Germline loops: CDR1 WNHNN, CDR2 SYGVQD (reference sequence). This CDR3 is CASSDLAGTSSYNEQFF. CDR3 coding DNA: TGCGCCAGCAGTGACCTAGCGGGGACGAGCTCCTACAATGAGCAGTTCTTC.

This clone was observed once. The V and J genes are TRBV6-6 and TRBJ1-2; the match to TRBD1 covers 7 bases. Trimming took 0 bases from V and 10 from J; bases not matched to a gene: 5. Germline assignment: CDR1 MNHNY and CDR2 SVGAGI (reference sequence). CDR3 length equals 13 residues. In nucleotides, the CDR3 is TGTGCCAGCAGTTACTCTCTCACAGGGGCCTACACCTTC. Translation gives CASSYSLTGAYTF.

The rearrangement uses TRBV9 and TRBJ2-2; TRBD1 is a possible D gene (6 bases). Germline assignment: CDR1 SGDLS and CDR2 YYNGEE. The CDR3 loop spans 17 amino acids. The V end was cut by 0 bases, the J end by 0 bases, with 12 bases between. CDR3 sequence (DNA): TGTGCCAGCAGCGTAGGTAGGGGGAGCTCGAACACCGGGGAGCTGTTTTTT. Translated, it gives CASSVGRGSSNTGELFF. The full variable domain, in which reference TRBV9 and TRBJ2-2 provide the parts outside the CDR3, is DSGVTQTPKHLITATGQRVTLRCSPRSGDLSVYWYQQSLDQGLQFLIQYYNGEERAKGNILERFSAQQFPDLHSELNLSSLELGDSALYFCASSVGRGSSNTGELFFGEGSRLTVL.

The rearrangement joins TRBV7-9 to TRBJ1-2; D gene uncertain. The CDR3 is made up of 16 amino acids. CDR1 and CDR2 (germline): SEHNR, FQNEAQ (reference sequence). V was cut by 4 bases and J by 0 bases, with 15 bases left in between. In nucleotides, the CDR3 is TGTGCCAGCAGCTCGATACAGTTGGGAGCTAACTATGGCTACACCTTC. It encodes CASSSIQLGANYGYTF.

The chain joins TRBV4-1 to TRBJ2-3; D is uncertain. The CDR3 loop spans 15 amino acids. V was cut by 0 bases and J by 1 base, with 8 bases left in between. Germline V gene data show CDR1 as MGHRA and CDR2 as YSYEKL. The CDR3 region has the DNA TGCGCCAGCAGCCAAGATATGGCGGGCACAGATACGCAGTATTTT. Translating it yields CASSQDMAGTDTQYF.

The rearrangement joins TRBV5-6 to TRBJ1-6, with D hard to call. The CDR3 has 14 amino acids. Germline CDR1 reads SGHDT; CDR2 reads YYEEEE. Trimming took off 1 base at V and 7 bases at J, with 9 bases between the two ends. The DNA for the CDR3 is TGTGCCAGCAGCTTGCGCTGGGGAAATTCACCCCTCCACTTT. Its translation is CASSLRWGNSPLHF.

Note on this clone: This sample includes further DNA sequences coding for the same CDR3. The chain recombines TRBV5-6 with TRBJ2-7; 9 nucleotides agree with TRBD2. V gave up 0 bases and J gave up 1 base; unmatched junction bases: 2. The CDR3 totals 15 residues. Germline CDR1 and CDR2: SGHDT and YYEEEE. CDR3 coding DNA: TGTGCCAGCAGCTTGGGGCTAGCGGGATCCTACGAGCAGTACTTC. Its protein product is CASSLGLAGSYEQYF.

About this clone: Other nucleotide sequences from this sample produce the same CDR3. The J gene is TRBJ1-1, the V gene TRBV29-1; D call uncertain. CDR3 length equals 11 residues. V lost 4 bases and J 0 bases, leaving 3 bases between the germline ends. CDR1 and CDR2 (germline): SQVTM, ANQGSEA. The CDR3 spells CSVVMNTEAFF. Written as DNA, the CDR3 is TGCAGCGTTGTAATGAACACTGAAGCTTTCTTT.

The chain has TRBV4-3 and TRBJ1-1; tentative D call: TRBD1 (5 bases). CDR3 size: 15 residues. CDR1 LGHNA and CDR2 YSLEER come from the germline V gene. The V and J ends lost 0 bases and 6 bases respectively, with 14 bases between them. The CDR3 loop is CASSQDVSLGPEAFF. In nucleotides, the CDR3 is TGCGCCAGCAGCCAAGATGTCAGCCTGGGGCCTGAAGCTTTCTTT.